The 24 T cell receptor beta chains below come from one sample, sequenced in a study of shared clonotypes between healthy human individuals (dated by TCRdb to 2018 to 2021). To prepare the library, the immunoSEQ multiplex PCR assay was applied. As stored in TCRdb, this immuneACCESS dataset retains in-frame rearrangements with V and J assigned. A fraction of the clones does not appear; measured against another copy, unresolved V genes explain less than half of the discrepancy, and the remainder lacks a known reason. In all, the sample holds around 2,100,000 clones, and approximately 95% of those were seen once. The biggest ten clones account for less than 1.5% of the sample. For the CD8 naive samples, CD45RO-negative cells were positively selected for CCR7, yielding a CD45RA+CCR7+ population from which TemRA cells were excluded. The sequencing input was naive CD8+ T cells sorted from blood. According to the study, the label for this sample's cell subset or site signals: CD45RA+CCR7+. The receptors originated from a man aged 18 to 30 in good health.

The CDR3 DNA reads as TGTGCCGCCGATCTACCGACCGGGGAGCTGTTTTTT. It codes for CAADLPTGELFF. This chain uses TRBV30 with TRBJ2-2, with unresolved D. Germline CDR1 reads GTSNPN; CDR2 reads SVGIG (reference sequence). The CDR3 is made up of 12 amino acids. Trimming took 8 bases from V and 5 from J, leaving 12 bases between them.

The chain joins TRBV7-2 to TRBJ1-1; D unclear. Trimming pared 5 bases from V and 1 base from J, leaving 5 bases between. Germline-derived CDR1 and CDR2 are SGHTA and FQGNSA. The CDR3 has 12 residues. CDR3 sequence (DNA): TGTGCCAGCAGCGTACAGAACACTGAAGCTTTCTTT. Translation: CASSVQNTEAFF. Full variable domain (rest looked up from reference TRBV7-2 and TRBJ1-1): GAGVSQSPSNKVTEKGKDVELRCDPISGHTALYWYRQSLGQGLEFLIYFQGNSAPDKSGLPSDRFSAERTGGSVSTLTIQRTQQEDSAVYLCASSVQNTEAFFGQGTRLTVV.

The chain combines TRBV12-5 with TRBJ1-2; D possibly corresponds to TRBD1 (6 bases). The V end lost 6 bases, the J end lost 7 bases, and 12 bases lay between the germline ends. Germline V CDR1 and CDR2: LGHNT, FRNRAP. CDR3 length equals 12 residues. The CDR3 spells CASGLTGLGYTF. CDR3 in DNA: TGTGCTAGTGGACTAACAGGGCTTGGCTACACCTTC.

The V call is TRBV5-6, the J call TRBJ1-2; no firm D call. Germline values: CDR1 SGHDT, CDR2 YYEEEE. Trimming removed 0 bases at V and 1 base at J, with 13 bases between. This CDR3 contains 16 residues. The CDR3 nucleotides are TGTGCCAGCAGCTTGGTCCGGCAGTTTAATAACTATGGCTACACCTTC. Translating gives CASSLVRQFNNYGYTF.

V usage is TRBV7-3 and J usage is TRBJ1-1, with 7 bases aligning to TRBD1. There are 16 residues in the CDR3. In germline, CDR1 is SGHTA, CDR2 FQGTGA. V lost 2 bases and J lost 4; bases outside the gene matches: 10. CDR3 in amino acids: CASSLPQGRVCTEAFF. CDR3 nucleotide sequence: TGTGCCAGCAGCTTACCACAGGGGAGGGTTTGCACTGAAGCTTTCTTT.

The chain joins TRBV7-2 to TRBJ2-1; TRBD1 agrees at 8 bases. The J segment lost 6 bases and the V segment lost 5 bases, leaving 9 bases of the junction unmatched. Germline loops: CDR1 SGHTA, CDR2 FQGNSA. The CDR3 contains 15 residues. CDR3 DNA sequence: TGTGCCAGCAGCATAGACAGGGGTAGTGGCAATGAGCAGTTCTTC. Translating gives CASSIDRGSGNEQFF. Drawing the rest from reference TRBV7-2 and TRBJ2-1, the complete variable domain is GAGVSQSPSNKVTEKGKDVELRCDPISGHTALYWYRQSLGQGLEFLIYFQGNSAPDKSGLPSDRFSAERTGGSVSTLTIQRTQQEDSAVYLCASSIDRGSGNEQFFGPGTRLTVL.

Worth noting for this clone: The sample carries other DNA sequences with the same CDR3. V gene TRBV6-5 combines with J gene TRBJ1-2; a possible D gene is TRBD1 (5 bases). The CDR3 sequence is 12 residues long. The germline V gene has CDR1 MNHEY and CDR2 SVGAGI. Deletions cut 6 bases from V and 2 bases from J, with 7 bases between. CDR3: CASRGPNYGYTF. The CDR3 coding sequence is TGTGCCAGCAGGGGACCCAACTATGGCTACACCTTC.

The J gene is TRBJ2-3, the V gene TRBV10-2, with D possibly being TRBD1 (5 bases). The germline V and J ends were trimmed by 10 bases and 0 bases, with 11 bases remaining between them. The CDR3 loop spans 13 amino acids. CDR1 and CDR2 from the germline V gene are WSHSY and SAAADI. Written as DNA, the CDR3 is TGCGCCACCTCAGACAGTAGCACAGATACGCAGTATTTT. This codes for CATSDSSTDTQYF.

The chain employs TRBV9 and TRBJ2-7; 9 bases fit TRBD2. CDR1 and CDR2 from the germline V gene are SGDLS and YYNGEE. CDR3 length: 15 amino acids. V gave up 4 bases and J gave up 2 bases; unmatched junction bases: 7. CDR3 coding DNA: TGTGCCAGCAGCTTTTCTAGCGGGGATACCTACGAGCAGTACTTC. Translation: CASSFSSGDTYEQYF.

This clone has more than one count but fewer than ten. At the DNA level, this CDR3 is encoded by other sequences in the same sample as well. The chain uses TRBV27 and TRBJ1-1; tentative D call: TRBD1 (5 bases). V was clipped by 6 bases and J by 1 base, with 12 bases between them. Germline CDR1 and CDR2: MNHEY and SMNVEV (reference sequence). The CDR3 has 14 residues. DNA for the CDR3: TGTGCCAGCAGCCTGAGGGACGGGAACACTGAAGCTTTCTTT. As protein: CASSLRDGNTEAFF.

The chain couples TRBV28 to TRBJ2-2; 7 positions match TRBD1. Germline CDR1 is MDHEN and CDR2 is SYDVKM. The CDR3 loop spans 18 amino acids. Germline trimming cut 5 bases from V and 4 bases from J; bases unmatched to any gene: 16. CDR3 sequence reads: CASSEPKTTGSGTGELFF. CDR3 nucleotide sequence: TGTGCCAGCAGTGAGCCTAAAACGACAGGGTCGGGCACCGGGGAGCTGTTTTTT. Full variable domain (missing parts from reference TRBV28 and TRBJ2-2): DVKVTQSSRYLVKRTGEKVFLECVQDMDHENMFWYRQDPGLGLRLIYFSYDVKMKEKGDIPEGYSVSREKKERFSLILESASTNQTSMYLCASSEPKTTGSGTGELFFGEGSRLTVL.

The V call is TRBV6-1, the J call TRBJ2-3; TRBD2 aligns across 11 bases. V gave up 2 bases and J gave up 2 bases; unmatched junction bases: 12. Germline V gene lookup returns CDR1 MNHNS and CDR2 SASEGT. The CDR3 is made up of 19 amino acids. CDR3 region: CASSEHHRTSGRNTDTQYF. CDR3 bases: TGTGCCAGCAGTGAACACCACCGGACTAGCGGGCGAAACACAGATACGCAGTATTTT.

The chain links TRBV27 to TRBJ2-3; D could derive from TRBD1 or TRBD2 (6 bases each). V dropped 3 bases and J dropped 1 base, with 14 bases sitting between them. This CDR3 region has 16 residues. Germline V gene sequence: CDR1 MNHEY, CDR2 SMNVEV (reference sequence). CDR3 loop: CASSLIRGGGTDTQYF. The CDR3 bases are TGTGCCAGCAGTTTGATCAGGGGCGGGGGCACAGATACGCAGTATTTT.

The chain carries TRBV4-2 and TRBJ2-7; D not certain. The length of the CDR3 is 14 residues. V was shortened by 4 bases and J by 1 base, with 11 bases between the two germline ends. Germline loops: CDR1 LGHNA, CDR2 YNFKEQ. CDR3 DNA: TGTGCCAGCAGCCCATCACAGCTATCCTACGAGCAGTACTTC. Translating it yields CASSPSQLSYEQYF.

V is TRBV6-5 and J is TRBJ2-5; weak D call: TRBD1 (6 bases). From germline, CDR1 is MNHEY and CDR2 SVGAGI. Trimming shortened V by 8 bases and J by 0 bases, and 16 bases separated the two germline ends. CDR3 length equals 15 residues. The CDR3 DNA follows: TGTGCCAGCCAGCCGACAGGCGCGTACCAAGAGACCCAGTACTTC. Amino acid sequence: CASQPTGAYQETQYF.

V is TRBV7-9 and J is TRBJ2-7; D uncertain. This CDR3 has 13 residues. The germline V gene encodes CDR1 SEHNR and CDR2 FQNEAQ (reference sequence). Deletions cut 5 bases from V and 2 bases from J, with 10 bases between. CDR3 sequence (DNA): TGTGCCAGCAGCCCATTAGCAACCTACGAGCAGTACTTC. It encodes CASSPLATYEQYF.

V and J are TRBV5-8 and TRBJ1-5, with 8 bases lining up with TRBD1. The CDR3 spans 17 residues. The junction had 11 bases not matched to a gene; V was cut back by 1 base and J by 5 bases. Germline CDR1 reads SGHTS; CDR2 reads YDEGEE. The CDR3 DNA reads as TGTGCCAGCAGCTTGTTTATTACGACAGGGGCTGATCAGCCCCAGCATTTT. Protein product: CASSLFITTGADQPQHF.

The CDR3, as DNA: TGTGCCAGCTCAGAAGGTGGAAACACCATATATTTT. This sequence encodes CASSEGGNTIYF. The chain recombines TRBV28 with TRBJ1-3; D is ambiguous. Trimming pared 8 bases from V and 3 bases from J, leaving 8 bases between. This CDR3 spans 12 amino acids. Germline V CDR1 and CDR2: MDHEN, SYDVKM.

Turning to this clone: This sample also contains other DNA sequences that code for the same CDR3. The chain employs TRBV9 and TRBJ2-7; TRBD2 aligns across 8 bases. The germline V gene encodes CDR1 SGDLS and CDR2 YYNGEE. The length of the CDR3 is 15 residues. With V trimmed by 2 bases and J by 2 bases, 6 bases remained unmatched. The CDR3 region is CASSVGGGSAYEQYF. In DNA form, the CDR3 reads TGTGCCAGCAGCGTTGGCGGGGGGTCCGCCTACGAGCAGTACTTC.

Concerning this clone itself: This same CDR3 is encoded by further DNA sequences in the sample. The chain combines TRBV28 with TRBJ1-5, with 8 bases that match TRBD1. The trim removed 4 bases at V and 2 bases at J, leaving 4 bases unmatched. CDR1 and CDR2 from the germline V gene are MDHEN and SYDVKM. The CDR3 length is 15 residues. Here the CDR3 reads CASSSRGLGNQPQHF. The CDR3 DNA reads as TGTGCCAGCAGTTCCAGGGGGCTAGGCAATCAGCCCCAGCATTTT.

The chain recombines TRBV27 with TRBJ2-7; 8 bases line up with TRBD2. CDR3 length equals 15 residues. CDR1 and CDR2 (germline): MNHEY, SMNVEV (reference sequence). J lost 4 bases, V lost 3 bases, and 8 bases had no gene match. CDR3 sequence (DNA): TGTGCCAGCAGTTTTGGGCTAGCGGGCCTTTACGAGCAGTACTTC. Protein sequence: CASSFGLAGLYEQYF.

The chain has TRBV4-1 and TRBJ2-4; possible D gene TRBD2, 6 bases. This CDR3 is built from 15 residues. V dropped 3 bases and J dropped 3 bases, with 12 bases sitting between them. The V gene's germline CDR1 is MGHRA and CDR2 YSYEKL. CDR3 coding DNA: TGCGCCAGCAGCCAGGAGAGACTAGGCAAAAACATTCAGTACTTC. It yields the protein CASSQERLGKNIQYF.

The V call is TRBV14, the J call TRBJ2-3; TRBD2 matches 13 bases. The CDR3 sequence is 19 residues long. The junction had 12 bases not matched to a gene; V was cut back by 2 bases and J by 4 bases. The germline V gene encodes CDR1 SGHDN and CDR2 FVKESK. The CDR3: CASSQLGLAGFLRADTQYF. CDR3 in DNA: TGTGCCAGCAGCCAACTGGGACTAGCGGGGTTCCTGAGGGCAGATACGCAGTATTTT.

The chain couples TRBV5-4 to TRBJ1-1; D call uncertain. Germline V gene sequence: CDR1 SGHNT, CDR2 YYREEE (reference sequence). The CDR3 runs 15 residues. Trimming took 0 bases from V and 6 from J, leaving 15 bases between them. In nucleotides, the CDR3 is TGTGCCAGCAGCTTGGCCGAGGGAGCGAGCGCTGAAGCTTTCTTT. Translation gives CASSLAEGASAEAFF.